This TCR beta chain was profiled in a study of T-cell memory formation after mild COVID-19. Barcoded TCR alpha and TCR beta cDNA libraries with UMIs came from 5'RACE using constant-segment primers. TCRdb redid the calling of the 5' RACE reads with MiXCR, one entry per CDR3 protein. The profile shows tens of thousands of distinct CDR3 sequences, about 30% of them singletons. This clonotype was found a few times. Its antigen is not identified. The CDR3 consists of 15 residues. Germline V lookup: CDR1 MGHRA, CDR2 YSYEKL. With 1 base removed from V and 5 bases from J, the gap between germline ends came to 12 bases. Findings and limits, study-wide: Researchers could not confirm that second-wave clones peaking on day 37 targeted SARS-CoV-2. Clones shrinking from day 15 to 85 showed even CD4/CD8 mixes; later expanders tilted CD4+. Researchers report contracting CD4+ clones mostly in CM and EM, with CD8+ clones in EMRA.

Sequencing was performed on PBMCs or a T cell subset sorted from them (not recorded which). This receptor was identified in a young man who had mild COVID-19 (a few samples of this study predate the infection). Cell type and time point are not known. The chain recombines TRBV4-1 with TRBJ1-5; D possibly corresponds to TRBD1 (6 bases). The CDR3 reads CASSQVPGEDQPQHF. In DNA, the CDR3 is TGCGCCAGCAGCCAAGTCCCAGGGGAGGATCAGCCCCAGCATTTT.